These 9 T cell receptor beta chains originate from one sample sequenced in a study of blood T cell repertoires in COVID-19. Repertoires were generated with immunoSEQ multiplex PCR, while TCRdb's copy carries only in-frame clones and drops some. This table holds hundreds of thousands of clones, around 91% found once. Sequencing was performed on PBMCs or T cells enriched from blood (not recorded which). Receptors originate from a man aged 25-45 years who had recovered from COVID-19.

The rearrangement joins TRBV25-1 to TRBJ1-1; 8 bases match TRBD1. Germline V gene data show CDR1 as MGHDK and CDR2 as SYGVNS. V dropped 4 bases and J dropped 4; count of bases not matched to a gene: 8. CDR3 length: 15 amino acids. As DNA, the CDR3 is TGTGCCAGCAGTGGCGCAGGACAGGGAAGCACTGAAGCTTTCTTT. Its protein is CASSGAGQGSTEAFF.

The V and J genes are TRBV7-2 and TRBJ1-5; tentatively, D is TRBD1 (5 bases). Germline CDR1 reads SGHTA; CDR2 reads FQGNSA. The CDR3 has 17 residues. The V end was cut by 2 bases, the J end by 0 bases, with 14 bases between. The CDR3 DNA reads as TGTGCCAGCAGCTTATATCGGGGGGGAGGTAGCAATCAGCCCCAGCATTTT. It is translated as CASSLYRGGGSNQPQHF.

This rearrangement joins TRBV6-5 to TRBJ2-1; D unclear. The V and J ends lost 8 bases and 5 bases respectively, with 10 bases between them. The CDR3 sequence is 12 residues long. CDR1 and CDR2 from the germline V gene are MNHEY and SVGAGI. CDR3 coding DNA: TGTGCCAGCTTCAGGAACAACAATGAGCAGTTCTTC. Amino acid sequence: CASFRNNNEQFF.

The rearrangement joins TRBV11-2 to TRBJ1-1; D is perhaps TRBD1 (6 bases). The V and J ends lost 5 bases and 4 bases respectively, with 11 bases between them. CDR1 and CDR2 from the germline V gene are SGHAT and FQNNGV. This CDR3 has 13 residues. For the CDR3, the DNA is TGTGCCAGCAGCCCACAGGGTTTCACTGAAGCTTTCTTT. This sequence encodes CASSPQGFTEAFF.

The V gene is TRBV28, the J gene TRBJ1-2; 8 nucleotides align to TRBD1. Germline CDR1 and CDR2: MDHEN and SYDVKM. The CDR3 covers 12 residues. With 5 bases clipped from V and 10 bases from J, the junction kept 6 bases outside the gene matches. The CDR3 coding sequence is TGTGCCAGCAGTACGGACAGGGTTGTCTACACCTTC. It translates to CASSTDRVVYTF.

The chain uses TRBV5-1 and TRBJ2-7; 9 bases fit TRBD2. This CDR3 comprises 15 residues. Germline CDR1 and CDR2: SGHRS and YFSETQ. The trim removed 6 bases at V and 2 bases at J, leaving 9 bases unmatched. CDR3 sequence reads: CASTSLASGTYEQYF. As DNA, the CDR3 is TGCGCCAGCACGTCTTTGGCTAGCGGGACCTACGAGCAGTACTTC.

The V gene is TRBV18, the J gene TRBJ1-1; 8 bases fit TRBD1. After removal of 6 bases from V and 4 bases from J, the junction contained 10 bases not matched to a gene. This CDR3 region has 15 residues. Germline V CDR1 and CDR2: KGHSH, LQKENI. The DNA of the CDR3 is TGTGCCAGCTCCCCAAAGACAGGGGAGGGCACTGAAGCTTTCTTT. Translating it yields CASSPKTGEGTEAFF.

CDR3 coding DNA: TGTGCCACCAGCAGAGATACTAGCGGGAGCTCTTTCGAGCAGTACTTC. Encoded protein: CATSRDTSGSSFEQYF. The gene calls are TRBV15 and TRBJ2-7, with TRBD2 identical over 11 bases. Germline V CDR1 and CDR2: LNHNV, YYDKDF (reference sequence). Trimming cost V 0 bases and J 6 bases; bases outside gene matches: 7. This CDR3 is 16 amino acids long.

This clone was counted once. CDR3 bases: TGCGCCAGCGCGGGGGACAGGGTGTATCAGCCCCAGCATTTT. It is translated as CASAGDRVYQPQHF. The chain is built from TRBV10-2 and TRBJ1-5, with 9 bases identical to TRBD1. V shed 8 bases and J 5 bases; nucleotides not matched to a gene: 7. The germline V gene encodes CDR1 WSHSY and CDR2 SAAADI. The CDR3 is 14 residues long.